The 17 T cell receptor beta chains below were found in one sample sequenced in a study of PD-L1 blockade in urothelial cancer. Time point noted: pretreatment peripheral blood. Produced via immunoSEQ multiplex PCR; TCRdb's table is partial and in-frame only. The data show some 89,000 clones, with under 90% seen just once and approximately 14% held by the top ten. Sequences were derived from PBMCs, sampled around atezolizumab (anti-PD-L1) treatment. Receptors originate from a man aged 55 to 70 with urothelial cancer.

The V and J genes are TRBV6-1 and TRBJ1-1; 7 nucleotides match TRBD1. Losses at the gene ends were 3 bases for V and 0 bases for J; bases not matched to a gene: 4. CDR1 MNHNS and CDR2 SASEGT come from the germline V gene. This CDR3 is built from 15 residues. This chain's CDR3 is CASSDRGSMNTEAFF. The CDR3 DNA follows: TGTGCCAGCAGTGACAGGGGGAGCATGAACACTGAAGCTTTCTTT.

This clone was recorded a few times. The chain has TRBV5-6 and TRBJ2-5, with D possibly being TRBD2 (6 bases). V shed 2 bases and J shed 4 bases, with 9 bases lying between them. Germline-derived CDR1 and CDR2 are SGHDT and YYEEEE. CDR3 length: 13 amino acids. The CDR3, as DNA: TGTGCCAGCAGCTTAACTAGCACAGAGACCCAGTACTTC. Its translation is CASSLTSTETQYF. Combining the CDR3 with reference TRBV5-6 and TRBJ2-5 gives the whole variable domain DAGVTQSPTHLIKTRGQQVTLRCSPKSGHDTVSWYQQALGQGPQFIFQYYEEEERQRGNFPDRFSGHQFPNYSSELNVNALLLGDSALYLCASSLTSTETQYFGPGTRLLVL.

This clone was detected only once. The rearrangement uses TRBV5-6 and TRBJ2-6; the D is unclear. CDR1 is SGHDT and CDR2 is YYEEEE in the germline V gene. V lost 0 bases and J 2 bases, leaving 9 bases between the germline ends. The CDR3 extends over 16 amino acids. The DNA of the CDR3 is TGTGCCAGCAGCTTGGCGGAGCTCCCTGGGGCCAACGTCCTGACTTTC. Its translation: CASSLAELPGANVLTF.

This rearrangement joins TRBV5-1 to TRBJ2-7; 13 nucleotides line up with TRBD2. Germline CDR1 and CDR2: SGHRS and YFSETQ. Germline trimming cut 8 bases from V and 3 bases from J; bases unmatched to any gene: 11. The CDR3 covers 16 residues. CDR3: CARRTSGGLSSYEQYF. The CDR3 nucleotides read TGCGCCAGGAGGACTAGCGGGGGCCTGTCGAGCTACGAGCAGTACTTC.

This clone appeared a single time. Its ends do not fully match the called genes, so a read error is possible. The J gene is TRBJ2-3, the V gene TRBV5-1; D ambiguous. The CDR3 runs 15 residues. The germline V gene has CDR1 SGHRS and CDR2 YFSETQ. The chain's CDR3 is CASTLDHMYTDTQYF. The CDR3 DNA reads TGCGCCAGCACCTTGGATCACATGTACACAGATACGCAGTATTTT.

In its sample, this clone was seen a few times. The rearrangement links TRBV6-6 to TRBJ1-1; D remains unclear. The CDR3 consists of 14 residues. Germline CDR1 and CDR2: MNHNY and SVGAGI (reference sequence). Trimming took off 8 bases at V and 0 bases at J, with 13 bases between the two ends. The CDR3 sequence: CASLPLSLNTEAFF. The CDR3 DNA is TGTGCCAGCCTCCCTCTCTCCCTGAACACTGAAGCTTTCTTT.

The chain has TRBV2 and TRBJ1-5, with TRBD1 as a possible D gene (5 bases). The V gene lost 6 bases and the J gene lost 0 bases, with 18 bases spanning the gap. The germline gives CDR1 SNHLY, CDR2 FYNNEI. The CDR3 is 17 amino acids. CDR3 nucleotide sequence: TGTGCCAGCAGCGGGAGCGGGGGAGTCAATAGCAATCAGCCCCAGCATTTT. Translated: CASSGSGGVNSNQPQHF.

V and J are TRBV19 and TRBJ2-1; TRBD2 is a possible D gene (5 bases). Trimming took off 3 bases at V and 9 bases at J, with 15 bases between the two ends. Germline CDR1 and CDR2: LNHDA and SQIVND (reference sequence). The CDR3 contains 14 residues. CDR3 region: CASSIRFGNGEQFF. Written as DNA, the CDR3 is TGTGCCAGTAGTATCCGATTCGGGAATGGTGAGCAGTTCTTC. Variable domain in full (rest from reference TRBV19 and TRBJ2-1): DGGITQSPKYLFRKEGQNVTLSCEQNLNHDAMYWYRQDPGQGLRLIYYSQIVNDFQKGDIAEGYSVSREKKESFPLTVTSAQKNPTAFYLCASSIRFGNGEQFFGPGTRLTVL.

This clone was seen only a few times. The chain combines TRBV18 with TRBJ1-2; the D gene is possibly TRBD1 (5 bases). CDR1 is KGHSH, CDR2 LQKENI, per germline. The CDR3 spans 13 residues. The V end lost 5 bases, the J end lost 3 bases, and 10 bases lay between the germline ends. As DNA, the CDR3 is TGTGCCAGCTCAGCCAGGGAATACTATGGCTACACCTTC. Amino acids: CASSAREYYGYTF.

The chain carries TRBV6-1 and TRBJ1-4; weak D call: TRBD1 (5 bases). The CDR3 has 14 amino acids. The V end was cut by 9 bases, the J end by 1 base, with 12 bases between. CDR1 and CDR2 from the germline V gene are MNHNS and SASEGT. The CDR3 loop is CASTGGGTNEKLFF. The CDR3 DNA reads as TGTGCCAGTACAGGTGGCGGAACTAATGAAAAACTGTTTTTT.

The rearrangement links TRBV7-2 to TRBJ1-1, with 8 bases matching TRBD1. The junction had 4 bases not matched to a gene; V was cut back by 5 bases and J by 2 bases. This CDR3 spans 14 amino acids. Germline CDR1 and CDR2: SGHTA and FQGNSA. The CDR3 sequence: CASSLGQGNTEAFF. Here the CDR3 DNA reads TGTGCCAGCAGCCTAGGACAGGGTAACACTGAAGCTTTCTTT.

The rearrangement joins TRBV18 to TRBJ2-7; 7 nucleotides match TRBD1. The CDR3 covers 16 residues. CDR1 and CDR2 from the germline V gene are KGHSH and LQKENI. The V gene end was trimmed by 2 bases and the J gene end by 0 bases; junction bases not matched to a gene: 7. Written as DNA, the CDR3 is TGTGCCAGCTCACCAATGAGACAGGGCGGCTCCTACGAGCAGTACTTC. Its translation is CASSPMRQGGSYEQYF.

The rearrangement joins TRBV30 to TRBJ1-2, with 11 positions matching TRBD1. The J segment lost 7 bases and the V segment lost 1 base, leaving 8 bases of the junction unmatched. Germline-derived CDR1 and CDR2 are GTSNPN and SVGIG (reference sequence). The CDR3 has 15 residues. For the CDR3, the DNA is TGTGCCTGGAGTGGGACAGGGGGCCAACGTACTGGCTACACCTTC. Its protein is CAWSGTGGQRTGYTF.

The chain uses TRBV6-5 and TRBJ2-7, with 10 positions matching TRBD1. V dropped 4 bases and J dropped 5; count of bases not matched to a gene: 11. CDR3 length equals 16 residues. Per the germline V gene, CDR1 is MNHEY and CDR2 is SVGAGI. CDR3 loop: CASSFAATGGQHEQYF. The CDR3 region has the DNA TGTGCCAGCAGTTTCGCGGCGACAGGGGGCCAACACGAGCAGTACTTC.

DNA of the CDR3: TGTGCCAGCAGCCCAGGTAAGATCGGCAGGGTGTACAATGAGCAGTTCTTC. The encoded protein is CASSPGKIGRVYNEQFF. The chain carries TRBV4-2 and TRBJ2-1; perhaps TRBD1 as D (5 bases). Trimming pared 4 bases from V and 4 bases from J, leaving 20 bases between. The germline V gene has CDR1 LGHNA and CDR2 YNFKEQ. There are 17 residues in the CDR3.

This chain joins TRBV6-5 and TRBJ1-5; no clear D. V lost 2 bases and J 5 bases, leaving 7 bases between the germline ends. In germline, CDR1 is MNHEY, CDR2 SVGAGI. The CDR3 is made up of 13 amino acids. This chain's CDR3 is CASSYGADQPQHF. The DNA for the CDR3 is TGTGCCAGCAGTTACGGAGCAGATCAGCCCCAGCATTTT.

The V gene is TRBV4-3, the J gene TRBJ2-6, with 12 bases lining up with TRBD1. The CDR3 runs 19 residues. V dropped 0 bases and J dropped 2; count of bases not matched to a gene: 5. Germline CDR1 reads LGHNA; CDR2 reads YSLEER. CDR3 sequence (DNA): TGCGCCAGCAGCCAAGAAGGGGGGACAGGGGGCACTGGGGCCAACGTCCTGACTTTC. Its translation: CASSQEGGTGGTGANVLTF.